This entry is about one TCR beta chain. This clonotype has just a few counts. Its target antigen remains unknown. Base qualities are missing; no much larger clone stands one base away. Library method: PCR. TCRdb records Illumina HiSeq 2500 as the sequencer. TCR libraries were prepared with molecular barcoding, using unique molecular identifiers to normalize TCRbeta repertoire quantification. TCRdb redid the processing of the public reads, applying fastp at Q25 and MiXCR, and retained in-frame beta chains. Every distinct CDR3 protein forms one entry, paired with its most common genes and DNA. The table for this sample lists around 400,000 distinct CDR3 sequences; over 20% of them were counted only once. The ten largest clonotypes hold 3.8% of the sample. The data derive from a study of T-cell reconstitution after alpha-beta-depleted transplantation in children (dated by TCRdb to about 2016). Turning to the overall study: T-cell immune reconstitution after TCRalphabeta/CD19-depleted allogeneic hematopoietic cell transplantation in children was quantitatively tracked in the study by means of TCR repertoire profiling.

The CDR3 goes from the cysteine to the phenylalanine over 15 residues. Just CDR3 DNA is preserved here, 45 bases in frame from base 1. Taken from the germline V gene, the CDR1 and CDR2 loops are ENHRY and SYGVKD. The germline V and J ends show losses of 3 bases and 7 bases respectively, and no gene match explains 8 bases of the junction. Material: PBMCs from the stem cell graft donor, obtained from the stem cell graft. The sequence derives from a human donor who donated a stem cell graft to a child with acute myeloid leukemia. This chain is built from TRBV10-3 and TRBJ2-1; 8 middle bases align to TRBD1. In nucleotide form, the sequence is TGTGCCATCAGTGAAGGACAGGGACCCCAAAATGAGCAGTTCTTC. Its amino acids are CAISEGQGPQNEQFF.